This T cell receptor (beta chain) was captured in a study of T cells after yellow fever vaccination (dated by TCRdb to between 2017 and 2020). As for the study more broadly: The SMART-Seq v4 Ultra Low Input RNA kit was used to prepare libraries from fractions with low cell numbers. Two healthy male donors made up the cohort, one aged 18 to 29 years and the other aged 30 to 40 years. Blood samples were taken at several timepoints before and after primary and secondary immunization, and bulk PBMC replicates and cell subsets were isolated. To track T-cell clones before and after primary and booster YFV17D yellow fever vaccination, bulk TCR alpha and beta repertoires were sequenced longitudinally. Study-level results and caveats: A small fraction of clonotypes appeared in both the CD4 and CD8 compartments, likely as a result of convergent recombination. Because the study included only two donors, the extent to which the findings can be generalized is limited. After the booster, most of the clones that had expanded following primary vaccination were detected again (roughly 96% of CD4 and roughly 88% of CD8), which suggests that memory was broadly maintained. Because abundant contaminating clonotypes from the bulk population could be contained in FACS-sorted repertoires, computational filtering was required. The secondary T-cell response was weaker than the primary response but faster, peaking on day 5 instead of day 15.

Taken from the germline V gene, the CDR1 and CDR2 loops are SGDLS and YYNGEE. At the junction V is shortened by 3 bases and J by 5 bases, with 11 bases in between. Measured from the cysteine to the phenylalanine, the CDR3 is 14 residues long. Of the read, only the CDR3 DNA is kept; its 42 bases are in frame from base 1. This clonotype came up a few times. Which antigen it targets is not known. Base qualities are not at hand, and no much larger clone is one base apart. The treatment or condition label, read with the paper, signifies: live attenuated yellow fever vaccine strain. PBMCs were isolated from peripheral blood using a standard Ficoll-Paque protocol. Dynabeads CD4 and CD8 positive selection kits were used to isolate CD4 and CD8 T-cell fractions. RNA was extracted with TriZol from bulk PBMCs, CD4 and CD8 fractions, and dextramer-positive and dextramer-negative fractions. Synthesis of TCR cDNA relied on 5'RACE template switching, a step that introduced a universal primer site along with unique molecular identifiers. cDNA synthesis was primed from both the TCR alpha and TCR beta constant segments. Library amplification used two PCR steps, and the second PCR step added sample barcodes and sequencing adapters. Sequencing of the libraries was done on either Illumina HiSeq 2500 (2x100 bp) or NovaSeq (2x150 bp). Per the original workflow: Reads were demultiplexed and collapsed into UMI consensus sequences with MIGEC, and V(D)J alignment was performed with MiXCR. Vaccine-responding clonotypes were identified with edgeR using replicate PBMC samples, with FDR below 0.01 and a log2 fold change above 5 up to day 15 being required. Each bulk clonotype was labeled CD4 or CD8 based on which sequenced repertoire, CD4 or CD8, contained the clonotype at higher abundance. TCRdb reprocessed the public reads (quality trimming at Q25 with fastp, clone calling with MiXCR) and kept in-frame beta chains. All rows with the same CDR3 protein become a single entry with the most common DNA and genes. TCRdb's processing, not the authors' own work, is the source of the V and J calls. This sample comprises some 250,000 distinct CDR3 sequences, 6.9% of them detected only once. Approximately 0.85% of the sample lies in the top ten.

Recombination linked TRBV9 to TRBJ2-2; no D gene can be assigned with confidence. This specimen consisted of CD4+ T cells sorted from PBMCs, obtained 15 days after the yellow fever booster vaccination. The origin of this receptor is a man aged 25 to 40 who received the YFV17D yellow fever vaccine. The nucleotide sequence is TGTGCCAGCAGCGCCGGAACGGGTACCGGGGAGCTGTTTTTT. The translation is CASSAGTGTGELFF.